A single sample is the source of the 28 T cell receptor beta chains below, sequenced in a study of control samples from healthy donors and cancer patients. Generated by immunoSEQ multiplex PCR, the TCRdb table keeps only in-frame clones and is missing some. Of 61,000 or so clones listed, around 87% are singletons. The sequenced sample consisted of PBMCs. Receptors originate from a man in his 60s with colorectal cancer.

The chain uses TRBV3-1 (or the pseudogene TRBV3-2) and TRBJ2-7; D uncertain. The V gene's germline CDR1 is LGHDT and CDR2 YNNKEL (reference sequence). V shed 3 bases and J shed 6 bases, with 6 bases lying between them. There are 11 residues in the CDR3. CDR3 in amino acids: CASSQKSEQYF. The CDR3 DNA follows: TGTGCCAGCAGCCAGAAATCCGAGCAGTACTTC.

The chain is built from TRBV28 and TRBJ2-7; D might be TRBD1 (6 bases). From germline, CDR1 is MDHEN and CDR2 SYDVKM. The V gene lost 5 bases and the J gene lost 4 bases, with 15 bases spanning the gap. CDR3 length: 14 amino acids. CDR3 DNA: TGTGCCAGCAGTACAAACAGGGAGTCATACGAGCAGTACTTC. Protein sequence: CASSTNRESYEQYF. Looking up the rest from reference TRBV28 and TRBJ2-7 gives the full variable domain: DVKVTQSSRYLVKRTGEKVFLECVQDMDHENMFWYRQDPGLGLRLIYFSYDVKMKEKGDIPEGYSVSREKKERFSLILESASTNQTSMYLCASSTNRESYEQYFGPGTRLTVT.

The chain couples TRBV3-1 (or the pseudogene TRBV3-2) to TRBJ1-5, with D tentatively TRBD1 (6 bases). Germline V gene lookup returns CDR1 LGHDT and CDR2 YNNKEL (reference sequence). CDR3 size: 14 residues. Trimming stripped 1 base from V and 6 bases from J, with 10 bases between. CDR3 amino acids: CASSQAIRGQPQHF. In nucleotides, the CDR3 is TGTGCCAGCAGCCAAGCTATCAGGGGTCAGCCCCAGCATTTT.

J is TRBJ2-7 and V is TRBV19, with D unclear. CDR3 length: 14 amino acids. V gave up 1 base and J gave up 6 bases, with 13 bases separating them. The germline CDR1 and CDR2 sequences are LNHDA and SQIVND (reference sequence). The CDR3: CASSIVAPRSEQYF. The DNA of the CDR3 is TGTGCCAGTAGTATAGTCGCGCCTAGATCCGAGCAGTACTTC.

The V and J genes are TRBV19 and TRBJ2-2; a weak D match, TRBD2 (5 bases). Germline values: CDR1 LNHDA, CDR2 SQIVND (reference sequence). The CDR3 loop spans 15 amino acids. V was pared by 2 bases and J by 3 bases, with 10 bases between. The CDR3: CASSIITGDTGELFF. The CDR3 bases are TGTGCCAGTAGTATAATTACCGGGGACACCGGGGAGCTGTTTTTT.

J is TRBJ2-3 and V is TRBV10-3; either TRBD1 or TRBD2 may fit D (5 bases each). The CDR3 consists of 16 residues. V was cut by 0 bases and J by 6 bases, with 16 bases left in between. Germline CDR1 is ENHRY and CDR2 is SYGVKD. Written as DNA, the CDR3 is TGTGCCATCAGTGAGTCAAGAGGGGCCTACATGGATACGCAGTATTTT. Translated: CAISESRGAYMDTQYF.

This clone appeared a single time. The V and J genes are TRBV9 and TRBJ2-5; either TRBD1 or TRBD2 may supply D (5 bases each). The CDR3 runs 14 residues. The V end lost 3 bases, the J end lost 5 bases, and 14 bases lay between the germline ends. The germline CDR1 and CDR2 sequences are SGDLS and YYNGEE. The CDR3 region has the DNA TGTGCCAGCAGCGCCGGGGCGTTGAGGGAGACCCAGTACTTC. It specifies CASSAGALRETQYF.

The rearrangement links TRBV6-1 to TRBJ1-2; D call uncertain. Trimming shortened V by 3 bases and J by 7 bases, and 9 bases separated the two germline ends. This CDR3 contains 12 residues. Germline V gene data show CDR1 as MNHNS and CDR2 as SASEGT. CDR3 sequence: CASSELRIGYTF. CDR3 DNA sequence: TGTGCCAGCAGTGAGTTACGGATTGGCTACACCTTC.

The chain couples TRBV10-1 to TRBJ2-5; unclear D gene. Germline V gene sequence: CDR1 WNHNN, CDR2 SYGVQD (reference sequence). The CDR3 has 13 amino acids. Trimming shortened V by 0 bases and J by 1 base, and 3 bases separated the two germline ends. The CDR3 sequence is CASSESPQETQYF. CDR3 coding DNA: TGCGCCAGCAGTGAGTCACCCCAAGAGACCCAGTACTTC.

V usage is TRBV28 and J usage is TRBJ2-3; D is perhaps TRBD1 (6 bases). The CDR3 length is 15 residues. Germline V gene data show CDR1 as MDHEN and CDR2 as SYDVKM. Trimming left V 7 bases short and J 0 bases short, with 14 bases between. In DNA, the CDR3 is TGTGCCAGCAACACAGGGCTCGCGAGCACAGATACGCAGTATTTT. It is translated as CASNTGLASTDTQYF.

The gene calls are TRBV5-1 and TRBJ2-5; D tentatively fits TRBD1 or TRBD2 (5 bases each). Trimming pared 4 bases from V and 1 base from J, leaving 11 bases between. Germline V gene data show CDR1 as SGHRS and CDR2 as YFSETQ. The CDR3 has 14 residues. CDR3 DNA: TGCGCCAGCAGCCATGGGACCGTCCAAGAGACCCAGTACTTC. It yields the protein CASSHGTVQETQYF.

The chain links TRBV29-1 to TRBJ2-3; 12 positions agree with TRBD1. CDR1 SQVTM and CDR2 ANQGSEA come from the germline V gene. The trim removed 6 bases at V and 4 bases at J, leaving 20 bases unmatched. The CDR3 length is 19 residues. DNA of the CDR3: TGCAGCGTGATTCCGGGACAGGGGGCGCGGAGGCCCAGGGCAGATACGCAGTATTTT. This codes for CSVIPGQGARRPRADTQYF.

This clone rates as medium-sized. The chain is built from TRBV2 and TRBJ1-1; D might be TRBD1 (6 bases). This CDR3 region has 14 residues. Germline lookup yields CDR1 SNHLY and CDR2 FYNNEI. V gave up 6 bases and J gave up 1 base, with 12 bases separating them. The CDR3 is CASRLQGTNTEAFF. Written as DNA, the CDR3 is TGTGCCAGCAGGCTACAGGGCACGAACACTGAAGCTTTCTTT.

The J gene is TRBJ1-1, the V gene TRBV27; 10 bases map to TRBD1. The CDR3 has 17 amino acids. Germline V gene sequence: CDR1 MNHEY, CDR2 SMNVEV (reference sequence). Trimming at V came to 1 base and at J to 5 bases, leaving 10 bases not matched to a gene. The DNA for the CDR3 is TGTGCCAGCAGTTTATTGGGGACAGGGGCCGATCGGACTGAAGCTTTCTTT. Its translation: CASSLLGTGADRTEAFF.

CDR3: CASSLAHSSGGQETQYF. DNA of the CDR3: TGTGCCAGCAGCTTGGCCCATAGTAGCGGGGGTCAAGAGACCCAGTACTTC. The chain carries TRBV5-8 and TRBJ2-5; TRBD2 matches 9 bases. V shed 0 bases and J 2 bases; nucleotides not matched to a gene: 8. Germline V gene lookup returns CDR1 SGHTS and CDR2 YDEGEE. The CDR3 sequence is 17 residues long.

V is TRBV7-9 and J is TRBJ2-1, with a possible D match to TRBD1 (6 bases). Germline V CDR1 and CDR2: SEHNR, FQNEAQ (reference sequence). The CDR3 length is 15 residues. V gave up 5 bases and J gave up 7 bases, with 18 bases separating them. The CDR3, as DNA: TGTGCCAGCAGCGTGGACAGCGTACGAGCGAATGAGCAGTTCTTC. It yields the protein CASSVDSVRANEQFF.

Only a few counts were recorded for this clone. In the same sample, other DNA sequences code for this CDR3. The chain carries TRBV12-3 or TRBV12-4 and TRBJ2-1; tentatively, D is TRBD1 or TRBD2 (5 bases each). This CDR3 spans 11 amino acids. The V end lost 3 bases, the J end lost 8 bases, and 5 bases lay between the germline ends. In nucleotides, the CDR3 is TGTGCCAGCAGTTTGGGGGATGAGCAGTTCTTC. This gives the protein CASSLGDEQFF.

CDR3 residues: CASSPTDRTYEQYF. The DNA of the CDR3 is TGTGCCAGCAGCCCAACGGACAGGACCTACGAGCAGTACTTC. The rearrangement links TRBV3-1 (or the pseudogene TRBV3-2) to TRBJ2-7, with 7 bases matching TRBD1. This CDR3 has 14 amino acids. The germline V gene encodes CDR1 LGHDT and CDR2 YNNKEL (reference sequence). V trimming: 4 bases; J trimming: 2 bases; junction bases outside the gene matches: 5.

The V call is TRBV5-6, the J call TRBJ1-4; D is undetermined. V was trimmed by 1 base and J by 0 bases, leaving 7 bases between them. CDR3 length: 15 residues. Looked up from germline, CDR1 is SGHDT and CDR2 is YYEEEE. The CDR3 nucleotides read TGTGCCAGCAGCTTGCGCCAGGCAACTAATGAAAAACTGTTTTTT. Protein product: CASSLRQATNEKLFF. The full variable domain, with the rest looked up from reference TRBV5-6 and TRBJ1-4, is DAGVTQSPTHLIKTRGQQVTLRCSPKSGHDTVSWYQQALGQGPQFIFQYYEEEERQRGNFPDRFSGHQFPNYSSELNVNALLLGDSALYLCASSLRQATNEKLFFGSGTQLSVL.

The gene calls are TRBV5-1 and TRBJ1-1, with no clear D. The CDR3 runs 13 residues. The V and J ends lost 4 bases and 1 base respectively, with 8 bases between them. CDR1 is SGHRS, CDR2 YFSETQ, per germline. The CDR3 sequence is CASSPAPNTEAFF. CDR3 coding DNA: TGCGCCAGCAGCCCGGCTCCGAACACTGAAGCTTTCTTT.

This chain links TRBV2 with TRBJ1-2; D not resolved. V gave up 6 bases and J gave up 4 bases, with 12 bases separating them. The CDR3 is 13 amino acids. Germline V gene data show CDR1 as SNHLY and CDR2 as FYNNEI. The CDR3 DNA sequence: TGTGCCAGCAGGGCCGGGGAAATCTATGGCTACACCTTC. Translating gives CASRAGEIYGYTF.

The chain combines TRBV6-5 with TRBJ1-2; 7 nucleotides match TRBD1. V was clipped by 1 base and J by 0 bases; unmatched bases: 5. This CDR3 region has 16 residues. Germline V gene lookup returns CDR1 MNHEY and CDR2 SVGAGI. CDR3 DNA sequence: TGTGCCAGCAGTTACTTTACAGGGGCTACTAACTATGGCTACACCTTC. This encodes CASSYFTGATNYGYTF.

Comment on this clone: This sample includes further DNA sequences coding for the same CDR3. V is TRBV7-2 and J is TRBJ2-3; the D gene is possibly TRBD1 (5 bases). V lost 1 base and J lost 0, with 8 bases in between. The CDR3 is 15 residues long. Germline V gene data show CDR1 as SGHTA and CDR2 as FQGNSA. The chain's CDR3 is CASSLGGLSTDTQYF. The DNA for the CDR3 is TGTGCCAGCAGCTTAGGGGGCCTTAGCACAGATACGCAGTATTTT.

CDR3 sequence (DNA): TGTGCCAGCAGTTACTCGGGTTTGTCAGGGGCGGCTGAAGCTTTCTTT. This gives the protein CASSYSGLSGAAEAFF. The genes are TRBV6-5 and TRBJ1-1; a possible D gene is TRBD1 (6 bases). V lost 0 bases, J lost 6 bases, and 17 bases lay in between. The length of the CDR3 is 16 residues. Germline V gene lookup returns CDR1 MNHEY and CDR2 SVGAGI.

V and J are TRBV5-3 and TRBJ2-3; 8 bases are a match to TRBD2. TRBV5-3 has ORF status, its function being uncertain. There are 15 residues in the CDR3. Losses at the gene ends were 1 base for V and 10 bases for J; bases not matched to a gene: 11. The CDR3 DNA reads TGTGCCAGAAGCTTGCCTAGCGGGCCCCGCCCAGCGCAGTATTTT. Protein product: CARSLPSGPRPAQYF.

The chain recombines TRBV28 with TRBJ1-1; no clear D gene. The V gene lost 2 bases and the J gene lost 1 base, with 2 bases spanning the gap. Germline V gene data show CDR1 as MDHEN and CDR2 as SYDVKM. The CDR3 is 12 amino acids. CDR3 sequence: CASSLPNTEAFF. In DNA form, the CDR3 reads TGTGCCAGCAGTTTACCGAACACTGAAGCTTTCTTT.

This chain connects TRBV15 to TRBJ2-5, with 11 bases lining up with TRBD2. V lost 5 bases to trimming and J lost 5 bases; unmatched junction nucleotides: 13. CDR3 length equals 17 residues. From germline, CDR1 is LNHNV and CDR2 YYDKDF (reference sequence). As DNA, the CDR3 is TGTGCCACCAGCCGCATTGCTAGCGGGGGGCCGTGGGAGACCCAGTACTTC. Protein product: CATSRIASGGPWETQYF.

CDR3 in DNA: TGTGCCAGCAGTTACTCGATAGGGGGCTACGAGCAGTACTTC. Amino acid sequence: CASSYSIGGYEQYF. The chain recombines TRBV6-2 or TRBV6-3 with TRBJ2-7, with TRBD1 as a possible D gene (6 bases). CDR3 length: 14 amino acids. The ends were cut back, 0 bases at V and 3 bases at J, with 9 bases in the middle. CDR1 is MNHEY, CDR2 SVGEGT, per germline.